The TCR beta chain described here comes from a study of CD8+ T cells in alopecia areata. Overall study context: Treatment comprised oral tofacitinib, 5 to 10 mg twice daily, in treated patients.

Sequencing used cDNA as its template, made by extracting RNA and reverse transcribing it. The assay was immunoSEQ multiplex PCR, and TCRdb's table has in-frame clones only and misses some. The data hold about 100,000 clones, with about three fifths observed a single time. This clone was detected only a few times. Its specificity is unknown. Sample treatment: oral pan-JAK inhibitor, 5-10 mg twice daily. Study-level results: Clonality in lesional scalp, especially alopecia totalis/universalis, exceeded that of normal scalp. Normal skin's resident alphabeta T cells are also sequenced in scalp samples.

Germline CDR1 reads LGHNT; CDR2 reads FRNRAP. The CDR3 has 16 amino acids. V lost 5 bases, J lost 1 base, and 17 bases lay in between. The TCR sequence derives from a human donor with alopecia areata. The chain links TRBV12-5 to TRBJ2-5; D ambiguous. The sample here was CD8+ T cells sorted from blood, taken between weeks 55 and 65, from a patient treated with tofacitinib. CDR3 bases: TGTGCTAGTGGTCCCTCGCCTCGACATTCCCAAGAGACCCAGTACTTC. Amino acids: CASGPSPRHSQETQYF.